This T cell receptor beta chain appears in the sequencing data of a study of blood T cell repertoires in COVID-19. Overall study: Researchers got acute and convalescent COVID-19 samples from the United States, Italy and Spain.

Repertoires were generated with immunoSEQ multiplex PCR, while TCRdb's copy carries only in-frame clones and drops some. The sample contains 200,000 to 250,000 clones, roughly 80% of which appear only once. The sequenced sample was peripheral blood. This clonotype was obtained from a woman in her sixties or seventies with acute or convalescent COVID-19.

The CDR3 is CASSPTRTGERYGYTF. For the CDR3, the DNA is TGTGCCAGCAGTCCCACCAGGACAGGGGAGCGCTATGGCTACACCTTC. The rearrangement uses TRBV27 and TRBJ1-2; 9 bases map to TRBD1. This CDR3 is 16 amino acids long. Germline V lookup: CDR1 MNHEY, CDR2 SMNVEV (reference sequence). The V segment lost 5 bases and the J segment 4 bases; nucleotides outside the gene matches: 11.